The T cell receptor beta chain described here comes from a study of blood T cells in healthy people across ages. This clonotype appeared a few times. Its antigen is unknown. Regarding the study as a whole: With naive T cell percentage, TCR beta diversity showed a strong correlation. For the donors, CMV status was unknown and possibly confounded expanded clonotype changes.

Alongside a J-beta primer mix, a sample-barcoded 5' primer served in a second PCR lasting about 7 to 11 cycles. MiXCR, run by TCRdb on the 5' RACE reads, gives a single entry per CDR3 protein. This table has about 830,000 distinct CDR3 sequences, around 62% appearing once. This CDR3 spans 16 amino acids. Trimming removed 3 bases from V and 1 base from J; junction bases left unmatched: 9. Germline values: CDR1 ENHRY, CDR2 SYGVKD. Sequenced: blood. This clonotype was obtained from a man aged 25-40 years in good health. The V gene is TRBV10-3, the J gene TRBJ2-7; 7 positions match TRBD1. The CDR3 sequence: CAISDPTGTASYEQYF. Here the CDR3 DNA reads TGTGCCATCAGTGACCCCACCGGGACAGCTTCCTACGAGCAGTACTTC.